This T cell receptor beta chain was identified in a study of blood T cells in healthy people across ages. A second PCR, run for about 7 to 11 cycles, used a sample-barcoded 5' primer plus a J-beta primer mix. TCRdb reprocessed the 5' RACE reads via MiXCR and lists one record per CDR3 protein. The table shows approximately 800,000 distinct CDR3 sequences, with roughly 24% occurring only once. This clonotype showed up just a few times. Trimming took 3 bases from V and 0 from J; bases not matched to a gene: 4. The CDR3 runs to 15 residues. Germline assignment: CDR1 MNHNS and CDR2 SASEGT. These data also featured in a second study, about T cells of mothers and their children.

V and J are TRBV6-1 and TRBJ1-1, with 7 nucleotides matching TRBD1. Sequencing was carried out using blood. The receptor's source is a boy aged 10-17 years in good health. For the CDR3, the DNA is TGTGCCAGCAGTGACAGGGGGGCCTTGAACACTGAAGCTTTCTTT. The encoded protein is CASSDRGALNTEAFF.